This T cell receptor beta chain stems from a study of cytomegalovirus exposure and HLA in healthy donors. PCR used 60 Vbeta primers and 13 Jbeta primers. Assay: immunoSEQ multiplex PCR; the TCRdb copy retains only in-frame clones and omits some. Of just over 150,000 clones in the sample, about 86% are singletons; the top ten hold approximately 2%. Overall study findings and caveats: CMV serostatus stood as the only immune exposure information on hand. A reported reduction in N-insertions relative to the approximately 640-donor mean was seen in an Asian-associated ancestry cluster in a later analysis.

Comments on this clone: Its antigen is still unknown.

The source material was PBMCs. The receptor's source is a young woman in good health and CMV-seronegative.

The CDR3 bases are TGTGCCAGCGCCCGGGACAGGGTTTGGTTCTATGGCTACACCTTC. Amino acids: CASARDRVWFYGYTF. The chain links TRBV6-5 to TRBJ1-2; 9 bases agree with TRBD1. The length of the CDR3 is 15 residues. Trimming took 8 bases from V and 4 from J; bases not matched to a gene: 11. From germline, CDR1 is MNHEY and CDR2 SVGAGI.